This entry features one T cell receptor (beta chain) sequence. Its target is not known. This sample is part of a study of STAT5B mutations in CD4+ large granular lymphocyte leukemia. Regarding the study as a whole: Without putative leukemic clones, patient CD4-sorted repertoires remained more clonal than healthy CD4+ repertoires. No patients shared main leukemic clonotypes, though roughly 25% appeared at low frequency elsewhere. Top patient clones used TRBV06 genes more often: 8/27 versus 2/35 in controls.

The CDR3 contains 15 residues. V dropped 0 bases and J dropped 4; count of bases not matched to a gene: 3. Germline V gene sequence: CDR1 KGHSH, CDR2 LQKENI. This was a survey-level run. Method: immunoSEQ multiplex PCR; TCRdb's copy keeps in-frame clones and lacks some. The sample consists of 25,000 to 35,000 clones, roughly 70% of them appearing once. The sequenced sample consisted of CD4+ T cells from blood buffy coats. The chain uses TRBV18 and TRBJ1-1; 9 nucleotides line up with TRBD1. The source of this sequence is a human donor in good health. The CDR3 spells CASSPPTGGSTEAFF. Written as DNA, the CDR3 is TGTGCCAGCTCACCACCGACAGGGGGAAGCACTGAAGCTTTCTTT.